The next 19 T cell receptor beta chains were all read from a single sample in a study of blood T cell repertoires in COVID-19. Clones were read by immunoSEQ multiplex PCR, and TCRdb kept only the in-frame ones, dropping some. The sample has 95,000 to 150,000 clones; roughly 89% are singletons. Sequenced input: peripheral blood. The receptors originated from a man aged 35-49 years with acute or convalescent COVID-19.

This chain uses TRBV21-1 with TRBJ2-1; the table's D gene call, TRBD2, was not cross checked with the DNA. TRBV21-1 constitutes a pseudogene. The CDR3 loop spans 11 amino acids. The CDR3 sequence is CASSLPRISIF. The CDR3 DNA reads TGTGCCAGCAGCCTGCCGAGAATAAGCATCTTC.

The rearrangement joins TRBV6-5 to TRBJ1-4, with a tentative D call TRBD1 (5 bases). The V end was cut by 7 bases, the J end by 8 bases, with 17 bases between. Germline V CDR1 and CDR2: MNHEY, SVGAGI. The CDR3 consists of 14 residues. The CDR3 nucleotides read TGTGCCAGCACCAAGGGAGGGGCTGGGGAAAAACTGTTTTTT. It encodes CASTKGGAGEKLFF.

The chain employs TRBV5-1 and TRBJ2-5; 10 nucleotides match TRBD2. V lost 5 bases and J lost 2; bases outside the gene matches: 0. The CDR3 has 13 residues. Per germline, CDR1 SGHRS and CDR2 YFSETQ. CDR3 nucleotide sequence: TGCGCCAGCAGACTAGCGGGGCAAGAGACCCAGTACTTC. Translated, it gives CASRLAGQETQYF.

The rearrangement uses TRBV10-3 and TRBJ2-3; tentatively, D is TRBD1 (6 bases). There are 16 residues in the CDR3. Germline CDR1 is ENHRY and CDR2 is SYGVKD. The germline V and J ends were trimmed by 4 bases and 3 bases, with 17 bases remaining between them. The CDR3 DNA sequence: TGTGCCATCAGTGGGGAAGGGGGTCTGGGGACAGATACGCAGTATTTT. Translating it yields CAISGEGGLGTDTQYF.

The rearrangement uses TRBV6-5 and TRBJ1-1; unclear D gene. Trimming left V 3 bases short and J 1 base short, with 15 bases between. This CDR3 has 16 residues. Germline-derived CDR1 and CDR2 are MNHEY and SVGAGI. CDR3 in DNA: TGTGCCAGCAGTTATCTCAAGGGAGGGTGGAACACTGAAGCTTTCTTT. Translated, it gives CASSYLKGGWNTEAFF.

DNA for the CDR3: TGCAGCGTTGAAGAGGGGACTGGCACTGAAGCTTTCTTT. Translating gives CSVEEGTGTEAFF. The V and J genes are TRBV29-1 and TRBJ1-1, with a tentative D call TRBD1 (5 bases). The ends were cut back, 0 bases at V and 4 bases at J, with 9 bases in the middle. There are 13 residues in the CDR3. Germline V lookup: CDR1 SQVTM, CDR2 ANQGSEA.

V is TRBV6-5 and J is TRBJ1-1; D is ambiguous. Trimming shortened V by 6 bases and J by 1 base, and 9 bases separated the two germline ends. This CDR3 has 13 amino acids. CDR1 and CDR2 (germline): MNHEY, SVGAGI. As DNA, the CDR3 is TGTGCCAGCAGCCCCCGAGGGAACACTGAAGCTTTCTTT. Its translation: CASSPRGNTEAFF.

The genes are TRBV4-1 and TRBJ1-2; D uncertain. This CDR3 is 15 amino acids long. Trimming took 2 bases from V and 2 from J, leaving 12 bases between them. Germline V gives CDR1 MGHRA, CDR2 YSYEKL. The CDR3 DNA reads as TGCGCCAGCAGCCAAAATCTGGCCCAAAACTATGGCTACACCTTC. It is translated as CASSQNLAQNYGYTF.

This clone was found a few times. The chain recombines TRBV24-1 with TRBJ2-7; 10 bases match TRBD1. The germline V gene has CDR1 KGHDR and CDR2 SFDVKD. V was pared by 8 bases and J by 3 bases, with 15 bases of the junction left unmatched. There are 17 residues in the CDR3. This chain's CDR3 is CATIQRQWGQGNYEQYF. The CDR3 DNA sequence: TGTGCCACCATCCAGAGGCAGTGGGGACAGGGGAACTACGAGCAGTACTTC.

This clone is large within its sample. The J gene is TRBJ2-7, the V gene TRBV30, with D uncertain. V dropped 3 bases and J dropped 2 bases, with 17 bases sitting between them. Germline V CDR1 and CDR2: GTSNPN, SVGIG (reference sequence). The CDR3 sequence is 15 residues long. The CDR3 sequence is CAWSTTAVSTYEQYF. DNA of the CDR3: TGTGCCTGGAGCACTACTGCTGTCTCTACCTACGAGCAGTACTTC.

The chain uses TRBV9 and TRBJ2-3; possibly TRBD2 for D (6 bases). In germline, CDR1 is SGDLS, CDR2 YYNGEE. CDR3 length: 15 amino acids. V was clipped by 0 bases and J by 2 bases, with 10 bases between them. CDR3 DNA sequence: TGTGCCAGCAGCGTAGAAGGGACTTACACAGATACGCAGTATTTT. Its protein is CASSVEGTYTDTQYF.

The chain carries TRBV7-8 and TRBJ1-5, with TRBD1 matching 10 bases. V gave up 8 bases and J gave up 1 base; unmatched junction bases: 5. The CDR3 is 15 amino acids. The V gene's germline CDR1 is SGHVS and CDR2 FQNEAQ. The CDR3 protein is CASRLGQGSNQPQHF. CDR3 sequence (DNA): TGTGCCAGCCGTTTGGGACAGGGGAGCAATCAGCCCCAGCATTTT. The full variable domain, its missing parts supplied by reference TRBV7-8 and TRBJ1-5, is GAGVSQSPRYKVAKRGQDVALRCDPISGHVSLFWYQQALGQGPEFLTYFQNEAQLDKSGLPSDRFFAERPEGSVSTLKIQRTQQEDSAVYLCASRLGQGSNQPQHFGDGTRLSIL.

This chain joins TRBV4-1 and TRBJ1-5; 7 positions match TRBD1. Germline V lookup: CDR1 MGHRA, CDR2 YSYEKL. After removal of 1 base from V and 6 bases from J, the junction contained 6 bases not matched to a gene. The CDR3 runs to 15 residues. Here the CDR3 DNA reads TGCGCCAGCAGCCAAGGGAACAGGGGATTTCAGCCCCAGCATTTT. It is translated as CASSQGNRGFQPQHF.

The chain links TRBV7-9 to TRBJ1-2; 9 bases align to TRBD1. CDR1 and CDR2 from the germline V gene are SEHNR and FQNEAQ (reference sequence). J lost 6 bases, V lost 5 bases, and 4 bases had no gene match. The CDR3 extends over 13 amino acids. The DNA for the CDR3 is TGTGCCAGCAGCACTACAGGGGGCGATGGCTACACCTTC. Protein: CASSTTGGDGYTF.

This rearrangement joins TRBV5-3 to TRBJ1-6; no reliable D call. TRBV5-3 is an ORF; its function is uncertain. This CDR3 is 17 amino acids long. Trimming took 6 bases from V and 3 from J, leaving 19 bases between them. CDR3 loop: CARTPWPSGRYNSPLHF. The CDR3 bases are TGTGCCAGAACCCCCTGGCCCTCAGGTCGCTATAATTCACCCCTCCACTTT.

This clone was found a few times. This chain uses TRBV5-4 with TRBJ1-2; D unclear. This CDR3 comprises 14 residues. Germline CDR1 reads SGHNT; CDR2 reads YYREEE (reference sequence). Trimming removed 1 base from V and 1 base from J, with 8 bases in between. CDR3 protein: CASSLSVINYGYTF. CDR3 sequence (DNA): TGTGCCAGCAGCTTGTCAGTTATTAACTATGGCTACACCTTC.

The V gene is TRBV5-5, the J gene TRBJ1-2, with D tentatively TRBD1 (5 bases). V lost 2 bases, J lost 8 bases, and 16 bases lay in between. The CDR3 is 14 amino acids. Germline lookup yields CDR1 SGHKS and CDR2 YYEKEE (reference sequence). The CDR3 sequence: CASSLTGTQRGYTF. CDR3 coding DNA: TGTGCCAGCAGCTTAACAGGTACCCAAAGGGGCTACACCTTC.

The CDR3 nucleotides are TGTGCCAGCAGCTTAGGGACAGCTCTAGGGTTCAACGAGCAGTACTTC. Its translation: CASSLGTALGFNEQYF. This chain uses TRBV7-9 with TRBJ2-7; D might be TRBD1 (6 bases). The ends were cut back, 1 base at V and 5 bases at J, with 18 bases in the middle. This CDR3 has 16 amino acids. Germline V CDR1 and CDR2: SEHNR, FQNEAQ (reference sequence).

This clone has more than one count but fewer than ten. The rearrangement links TRBV19 to TRBJ2-1; unclear D gene. The CDR3 has 11 amino acids. Germline V CDR1 and CDR2: LNHDA, SQIVND (reference sequence). The V and J ends lost 5 bases and 9 bases respectively, with 8 bases between them. CDR3 sequence (DNA): TGTGCCAGTAGTCTTCTAGGTGAGCAGTTCTTC. Protein: CASSLLGEQFF.